The 11 T cell receptor beta chains below all came from one sample that was sequenced in a study of blood T cells in healthy people across ages. Then a second PCR, running about 6 to 12 cycles, was carried out with a sample-barcoded 5' primer and a J-beta primer mix. TCRdb re-called the 5' RACE reads through MiXCR, storing one row per CDR3 protein. The sample holds 1.8 million or so distinct CDR3 sequences; 35% to 50% are singletons and the top ten take approximately 22%. Source material: blood. The receptors here all came from a human donor in good health.

The chain carries TRBV12-3 or TRBV12-4 and TRBJ1-2, with D possibly matching TRBD1 (5 bases). The CDR3 is 16 residues long. V dropped 2 bases and J dropped 1 base, with 14 bases sitting between them. CDR3 region: CASSLRGPDVNYGYTF. As DNA, the CDR3 is TGTGCCAGCAGTTTACGGGGCCCCGACGTTAACTATGGCTACACCTTC.

The chain employs TRBV6-4 and TRBJ1-5; D gene uncertain. This CDR3 has 12 amino acids. Germline V gene sequence: CDR1 MRHNA, CDR2 SNTAGT. The DNA of the CDR3 is TGTTCCCCTACCCTACTAGATCAGCCCCAGCATTTT. Its translation is CSPTLLDQPQHF.

This clonotype turned up a few times. The chain combines TRBV18 with TRBJ2-7; the match to TRBD2 covers 7 bases. The V segment lost 5 bases and the J segment 3 bases; nucleotides outside the gene matches: 7. The CDR3 contains 14 residues. CDR1 is KGHSH and CDR2 is LQKENI in the germline V gene. This chain's CDR3 is CASSNPGTNYEQYF. As DNA, the CDR3 is TGTGCCAGCTCAAACCCCGGGACTAACTACGAGCAGTACTTC.

The chain couples TRBV9 to TRBJ2-5; 11 nucleotides agree with TRBD2. Germline trimming cut 2 bases from V and 2 bases from J; bases unmatched to any gene: 14. Looked up from germline, CDR1 is SGDLS and CDR2 is YYNGEE. This CDR3 spans 19 amino acids. CDR3 in amino acids: CASSVGFTSGGLVQETQYF. DNA for the CDR3: TGTGCCAGCAGCGTCGGCTTTACTAGCGGGGGACTAGTACAAGAGACCCAGTACTTC.

CDR3 amino acids: CASRLLGDYGYTF. In nucleotides, the CDR3 is TGTGCCAGCCGCCTCCTGGGTGACTATGGCTACACCTTC. This chain uses TRBV5-6 with TRBJ1-2; no firm D call. The germline gives CDR1 SGHDT, CDR2 YYEEEE. The length of the CDR3 is 13 residues. V lost 7 bases and J lost 3, with 13 bases in between.

The V and J genes are TRBV12-5 and TRBJ1-2, with D possibly matching TRBD1 (5 bases). The CDR3 has 17 residues. The V end was cut by 3 bases, the J end by 5 bases, with 22 bases between. Germline V gene sequence: CDR1 LGHNT, CDR2 FRNRAP. CDR3 protein: CASGFDLRGTSEYGYTF. For the CDR3, the DNA is TGTGCTAGTGGTTTTGACCTTAGGGGAACTTCCGAATATGGCTACACCTTC.

There are a few counts of this clonotype. The CDR3 nucleotides read TGTGCCAGCAGTTTAGCAGCGGGGGGAGACACAGATACGCAGTATTTT. It yields the protein CASSLAAGGDTDTQYF. The chain is built from TRBV28 and TRBJ2-3; 9 bases fit TRBD2. The CDR3 length is 16 residues. With V trimmed by 2 bases and J by 2 bases, 5 bases remained unmatched. The germline CDR1 and CDR2 sequences are MDHEN and SYDVKM.

The gene calls are TRBV6-2 or TRBV6-3 and TRBJ2-1; D is possibly TRBD2 (5 bases). The CDR3 extends over 16 amino acids. Trimming left V 3 bases short and J 7 bases short, with 19 bases between. CDR1 is MNHEY, CDR2 SVGEGT, per germline. CDR3 residues: CASSYLPGTPGNEQFF. The CDR3 coding sequence is TGTGCCAGCAGTTATCTCCCGGGAACCCCGGGGAATGAGCAGTTCTTC.

The V and J genes are TRBV7-8 and TRBJ2-1, with 9 bases identical to TRBD2. CDR1 is SGHVS, CDR2 FQNEAQ, per germline. With 5 bases clipped from V and 12 bases from J, the junction kept 8 bases outside the gene matches. The CDR3 spans 13 residues. The CDR3 loop reads CASSPSGTRLQFF. Written as DNA, the CDR3 is TGTGCCAGCAGCCCTAGCGGGACTAGGTTGCAGTTCTTC.

J is TRBJ1-5 and V is TRBV28; unclear D gene. Germline V gene data show CDR1 as MDHEN and CDR2 as SYDVKM. Trimming stripped 6 bases from V and 0 bases from J, with 12 bases between. The CDR3 extends over 15 amino acids. In nucleotides, the CDR3 is TGTGCCAGCAGGTGGACTGACTTTAGCAATCAGCCCCAGCATTTT. Residues: CASRWTDFSNQPQHF. Supplemented by reference TRBV28 and TRBJ1-5, the full variable domain reads DVKVTQSSRYLVKRTGEKVFLECVQDMDHENMFWYRQDPGLGLRLIYFSYDVKMKEKGDIPEGYSVSREKKERFSLILESASTNQTSMYLCASRWTDFSNQPQHFGDGTRLSIL.

This clonotype was counted between two and nine times. The gene calls are TRBV20-1 and TRBJ1-5; 9 bases fit TRBD1. Germline CDR1 is DFQATT and CDR2 is SNEGSKA (reference sequence). The CDR3 covers 14 residues. V shed 5 bases, J shed 5 bases, and the junction held 7 bases outside the gene matches. In nucleotides, the CDR3 is TGCAGTGCTGCCTGGGACAGGGAGGATCAGCCCCAGCATTTT. It encodes CSAAWDREDQPQHF.